Below, 30 T cell receptor beta chains from the same sample are listed, as sequenced in a study of T cells in Graves' hyperthyroidism and ophthalmopathy. Regions amplified from RNA transcripts were the TCR beta CDR3 regions. TCR CDR3 underwent first-round RT-PCR with the HTBI primer set. Each CDR3 protein gets one entry after TCRdb re-called the multiplex PCR reads with MiXCR. The sample holds 540,000 or so distinct CDR3 sequences, approximately 15% seen once. The source material was blood. The receptors come from a woman aged 25 to 39 with Graves' hyperthyroidism.

A few counts support this clonotype. The V and J genes are TRBV19 and TRBJ2-3; D perhaps matches TRBD1 (6 bases). This CDR3 region has 15 residues. Germline V gives CDR1 LNHDA, CDR2 SQIVND (reference sequence). The V end was cut by 6 bases, the J end by 5 bases, with 18 bases between. The chain's CDR3 is CASSPQGLAKDTQYF. The CDR3 DNA is TGTGCCAGTAGCCCTCAGGGGCTAGCTAAAGATACGCAGTATTTT.

In regard to this clonotype: At one of its ends the junction is not consistent with the germline gene, which may arise from a read error. The chain combines TRBV6-2 or TRBV6-3 with TRBJ1-6; D is possibly TRBD1 (5 bases). From germline, CDR1 is MNHEY and CDR2 SVGEGT. The CDR3 spans 15 residues. The CDR3 coding sequence is TGTGCCAGCAGTTACTTGCGGGGGAGGAATTCACCCCTCTACTTT. Amino acid sequence: CASSYLRGRNSPLYF.

Of note for this clonotype: This may arise from a read error, as a much more abundant clone is one base away. V is TRBV2 and J is TRBJ2-1; TRBD2 matches 8 bases. Trimming removed 3 bases from V and 9 bases from J; junction bases left unmatched: 16. This CDR3 is built from 17 residues. Germline V gene lookup returns CDR1 SNHLY and CDR2 FYNNEI. The CDR3 sequence is CASSDLASGLLTGEQFF. In DNA form, the CDR3 reads TGTGCCAGCAGTGATTTGGCTAGCGGGCTACTCACGGGTGAGCAGTTCTTC.

This clonotype was seen a few times. In DNA, the CDR3 is TGTGCCAGTAGTAAGGCCGCAGCCTCCTACGAGCAGTACTTC. This translates into CASSKAAASYEQYF. This chain joins TRBV19 and TRBJ2-7; D gene uncertain. Looked up from germline, CDR1 is LNHDA and CDR2 is SQIVND (reference sequence). The CDR3 has 14 amino acids. The V gene lost 4 bases and the J gene lost 0 bases, with 10 bases spanning the gap.

The V and J genes are TRBV7-2 and TRBJ2-7, with TRBD2 matching over 12 bases. Germline values: CDR1 SGHTA, CDR2 FQGNSA. The CDR3 runs to 14 residues. With V trimmed by 3 bases and J by 5 bases, 2 bases remained unmatched. CDR3 sequence: CASSLTSGRHEQYF. DNA for the CDR3: TGTGCCAGCAGCTTGACTAGCGGGAGACACGAGCAGTACTTC.

There are many counts of this clonotype. The V gene is TRBV20-1, the J gene TRBJ1-2, with unresolved D. This CDR3 spans 13 amino acids. Germline V gene data show CDR1 as DFQATT and CDR2 as SNEGSKA (reference sequence). The ends were cut back, 4 bases at V and 1 base at J, with 10 bases in the middle. As DNA, the CDR3 is TGCAGTGCTATAGAGAGTTTTAACTATGGCTACACCTTC. Translated, it gives CSAIESFNYGYTF.

The rearrangement joins TRBV7-2 to TRBJ2-3, with a possible D match to TRBD1 (5 bases). Trimming removed 5 bases at V and 2 bases at J, with 20 bases between. CDR3 length: 17 amino acids. CDR1 and CDR2 (germline): SGHTA, FQGNSA. CDR3 sequence: CASSPRQRPPNTDTQYF. In nucleotides, the CDR3 is TGTGCCAGCAGCCCCAGACAGAGACCTCCGAACACAGATACGCAGTATTTT.

This clonotype was found many times. For the CDR3, the DNA is TGTGCCAGCAGCAGGGACTACTTGAGACCGTTCACCGGGGAGCTGTTTTTT. Its translation: CASSRDYLRPFTGELFF. This chain uses TRBV7-2 with TRBJ2-2, with 7 bases lining up with TRBD2. Germline CDR1 SGHTA, CDR2 FQGNSA. This CDR3 is 17 amino acids long. The V segment lost 5 bases and the J segment 4 bases; nucleotides outside the gene matches: 13.

This clonotype showed up many times. This CDR3 is CASSPGPDNVYGYTF. DNA of the CDR3: TGTGCCAGCAGCCCCGGGCCCGACAATGTCTATGGCTACACCTTC. The chain recombines TRBV7-6 with TRBJ1-2, with D unclear. V was pared by 5 bases and J by 4 bases, with 17 bases between. CDR1 and CDR2 (germline): SGHVS, FNYEAQ. The CDR3 has 15 amino acids.

A note on this clonotype: One junction end disagrees with the germline gene, perhaps due to a read error. The gene calls are TRBV29-1 and TRBJ2-1; D ambiguous. Germline V CDR1 and CDR2: SQVTM, ANQGSEA. The CDR3 is made up of 12 amino acids. CDR3 sequence (DNA): TGCAGCGTTGTAGTTTTGGGGAATGAGCAGTCCTTC. It yields the protein CSVVVLGNEQSF.

CDR3 in amino acids: CASSVPGGPNEQFF. DNA for the CDR3: TGTGCCAGCAGCGTACCGGGAGGGCCCAATGAGCAGTTCTTC. The V call is TRBV9, the J call TRBJ2-1, with 8 bases aligning to TRBD2. The CDR3 has 14 amino acids. V shed 1 base and J 6 bases; nucleotides not matched to a gene: 3. Germline CDR1 and CDR2: SGDLS and YYNGEE.

This clonotype was counted ten times or more. The DNA for the CDR3 is TGCAGTGCTAGAGGGAACACTGAAGCTTTCTTT. This translates into CSARGNTEAFF. The chain couples TRBV20-1 to TRBJ1-1, with no clear D. From germline, CDR1 is DFQATT and CDR2 SNEGSKA (reference sequence). The CDR3 has 11 amino acids. Trimming shortened V by 1 base and J by 1 base, and 1 base separated the two germline ends.

This clonotype was recorded a few times. The chain links TRBV6-1 to TRBJ1-6; D might be TRBD1 (6 bases). CDR3 size: 15 residues. Germline V CDR1 and CDR2: MNHNS, SASEGT. V was trimmed by 8 bases and J by 2 bases, leaving 13 bases between them. The chain's CDR3 is CASRPGTTYNSPLHF. The CDR3 DNA reads as TGTGCCAGCCGGCCGGGGACAACCTATAATTCACCCCTCCACTTT.

V is TRBV10-2 and J is TRBJ1-1; D is undetermined. The CDR3 covers 14 residues. V gave up 7 bases and J gave up 5 bases, with 17 bases separating them. Germline CDR1 is WSHSY and CDR2 is SAAADI. DNA for the CDR3: TGCGCCAGCACCGCCAGGAGGGATGAAACTGAAGCTTTCTTT. Translating gives CASTARRDETEAFF.

This clonotype was seen repeatedly, ten times or more. The genes are TRBV5-8 and TRBJ2-5, with 7 bases lining up with TRBD1. Germline values: CDR1 SGHTS, CDR2 YDEGEE. Germline trimming cut 3 bases from V and 2 bases from J; bases unmatched to any gene: 1. This CDR3 spans 13 amino acids. CDR3 protein: CASSWDRQETQYF. The CDR3, as DNA: TGTGCCAGCAGCTGGGACAGACAAGAGACCCAGTACTTC.

This clonotype was seen repeatedly, ten times or more. This chain joins TRBV20-1 and TRBJ2-3; maybe TRBD1 (5 bases). V was pared by 3 bases and J by 0 bases, with 13 bases between. This CDR3 contains 15 residues. CDR1 and CDR2 (germline): DFQATT, SNEGSKA (reference sequence). The CDR3 spells CSASVQDTSTDTQYF. The CDR3 coding sequence is TGCAGTGCTAGTGTGCAGGACACTAGCACAGATACGCAGTATTTT.

This sequence joins TRBV3-1 and TRBJ2-2; possibly TRBD1 or TRBD2 for D (5 bases each). The germline V gene has CDR1 LGHDT and CDR2 YNNKEL (reference sequence). CDR3 length: 16 amino acids. The V gene lost 1 base and the J gene lost 3 bases, with 12 bases spanning the gap. CDR3 coding DNA: TGTGCCAGCAGCCAAGGGGGCGGGTCCCACACCGGGGAGCTGTTTTTT. It encodes CASSQGGGSHTGELFF.

There are many counts of this clonotype. J is TRBJ2-5 and V is TRBV18; no reliable D call. The CDR3 is 13 amino acids. Trimming removed 0 bases from V and 5 bases from J, with 7 bases in between. Germline CDR1 and CDR2: KGHSH and LQKENI. This CDR3 reads CASSPPSKETQYF. The CDR3 region has the DNA TGTGCCAGCTCACCACCGAGTAAGGAGACCCAGTACTTC.

There are many counts of this clonotype. J is TRBJ2-7 and V is TRBV28; 7 positions agree with TRBD2. Germline trimming cut 5 bases from V and 7 bases from J; bases unmatched to any gene: 17. The germline V gene encodes CDR1 MDHEN and CDR2 SYDVKM. CDR3 length: 16 residues. The CDR3 loop reads CASSNMGVAGEGEQYF. The CDR3 nucleotides read TGTGCCAGCAGTAACATGGGGGTCGCGGGAGAGGGGGAGCAGTACTTC.

This clonotype turned up a few times. One base away lies a much larger clone, so this may be a sequencing read error. The V call is TRBV11-2, the J call TRBJ2-7, with a weak D call TRBD1 (6 bases). From germline, CDR1 is SGHAT and CDR2 FQNNGV. The CDR3 length is 13 residues. Trimming removed 3 bases from V and 8 bases from J, with 14 bases in between. For the CDR3, the DNA is TGTGCCAGCAGCTTTACAGGGCCGGACAAGCAGTACTTC. Encoded protein: CASSFTGPDKQYF.

This clonotype was recorded at least ten times. This chain uses TRBV10-3 with TRBJ2-2, with D maybe TRBD1 (5 bases). The germline gives CDR1 ENHRY, CDR2 SYGVKD. V lost 6 bases and J 6 bases, leaving 8 bases between the germline ends. The CDR3 totals 12 residues. CDR3 loop: CAIRAGPGELFF. DNA for the CDR3: TGTGCCATCAGGGCAGGGCCCGGGGAGCTGTTTTTT.

This clonotype was counted between two and nine times. The chain recombines TRBV7-3 with TRBJ2-1, with TRBD2 matching over 14 bases. This CDR3 region has 17 residues. The ends lost 0 bases at V and 7 bases at J; junction bases unmatched: 5. CDR1 is SGHTA and CDR2 is FQGTGA in the germline V gene. The CDR3: CASSLTTSGRARNEQFF. In DNA, the CDR3 is TGTGCCAGCAGCTTAACGACTAGCGGGAGGGCCAGAAATGAGCAGTTCTTC.

This chain joins TRBV7-2 and TRBJ2-5; no clear D. Trimming left V 5 bases short and J 1 base short, with 11 bases between. Germline values: CDR1 SGHTA, CDR2 FQGNSA. The CDR3 totals 14 residues. CDR3 residues: CASSPMGSQETQYF. The CDR3 DNA reads as TGTGCCAGCAGCCCCATGGGCAGCCAAGAGACCCAGTACTTC.

Of note for this clonotype: A much larger clone differs from this one at a single base, so this may be a read error. This sequence joins TRBV27 and TRBJ2-1; D unclear. CDR3 length equals 12 residues. The V and J ends lost 5 bases and 7 bases respectively, with 9 bases between them. Germline assignment: CDR1 MNHEY and CDR2 SMNVEV (reference sequence). CDR3: CASSDRRNEQFF. In DNA, the CDR3 is TGTGCCAGCAGTGATCGGAGAAATGAGCAGTTCTTC.

CDR3 loop: CSATRTSGSYEQYF. DNA for the CDR3: TGCAGTGCTACTAGGACTAGCGGGAGCTACGAGCAGTACTTC. The rearrangement uses TRBV20-1 and TRBJ2-7; 13 nucleotides align to TRBD2. Germline CDR1 reads DFQATT; CDR2 reads SNEGSKA (reference sequence). This CDR3 has 14 amino acids. J gave up 3 bases and V 4 bases, and 3 bases lay outside the gene matches.

This chain joins TRBV28 and TRBJ1-2; 10 bases agree with TRBD1. The V gene's germline CDR1 is MDHEN and CDR2 SYDVKM. The CDR3 is made up of 14 amino acids. V lost 4 bases, J lost 5 bases, and 4 bases stayed unmatched. CDR3 region: CASSWPGQGYGYTF. CDR3 nucleotide sequence: TGTGCCAGCAGTTGGCCGGGACAGGGGTATGGCTACACCTTC.

This clonotype was counted many times. This chain uses TRBV5-1 with TRBJ2-1; 7 nucleotides line up with TRBD2. Germline values: CDR1 SGHRS, CDR2 YFSETQ. V gave up 2 bases and J gave up 4 bases; unmatched junction bases: 6. This CDR3 comprises 15 residues. The CDR3 sequence is CASSFTSEGYNEQFF. The CDR3 nucleotides are TGCGCCAGCAGCTTTACTAGCGAGGGTTACAATGAGCAGTTCTTC.

This clonotype has at least ten counts. The V and J genes are TRBV5-1 and TRBJ2-1, with D perhaps TRBD1 (5 bases). Germline CDR1 is SGHRS and CDR2 is YFSETQ. The CDR3 covers 15 residues. V was cut by 1 base and J by 6 bases, with 14 bases left in between. The CDR3 DNA follows: TGCGCCAGCAGCTTGACAGGCCGCGGTATCAATGAGCAGTTCTTC. Translation: CASSLTGRGINEQFF.

The chain links TRBV4-3 to TRBJ1-1; 7 nucleotides match TRBD1. Germline loops: CDR1 LGHNA, CDR2 YSLEER. Trimming at V came to 2 bases and at J to 0 bases, leaving 6 bases not matched to a gene. There are 16 residues in the CDR3. CDR3 region: CASSQNPGQLNTEAFF. As DNA, the CDR3 is TGCGCCAGCAGCCAAAATCCGGGACAGTTGAACACTGAAGCTTTCTTT.

This clonotype was seen repeatedly, ten times or more. This sequence joins TRBV6-1 and TRBJ2-7, with 7 bases identical to TRBD1. Germline lookup yields CDR1 MNHNS and CDR2 SASEGT. The length of the CDR3 is 16 residues. The V gene end was trimmed by 5 bases and the J gene end by 3 bases; junction bases not matched to a gene: 13. This chain's CDR3 is CASSLDTTGALYEQYF. CDR3 sequence (DNA): TGTGCCAGCAGTCTCGATACCACAGGGGCTCTCTACGAGCAGTACTTC.